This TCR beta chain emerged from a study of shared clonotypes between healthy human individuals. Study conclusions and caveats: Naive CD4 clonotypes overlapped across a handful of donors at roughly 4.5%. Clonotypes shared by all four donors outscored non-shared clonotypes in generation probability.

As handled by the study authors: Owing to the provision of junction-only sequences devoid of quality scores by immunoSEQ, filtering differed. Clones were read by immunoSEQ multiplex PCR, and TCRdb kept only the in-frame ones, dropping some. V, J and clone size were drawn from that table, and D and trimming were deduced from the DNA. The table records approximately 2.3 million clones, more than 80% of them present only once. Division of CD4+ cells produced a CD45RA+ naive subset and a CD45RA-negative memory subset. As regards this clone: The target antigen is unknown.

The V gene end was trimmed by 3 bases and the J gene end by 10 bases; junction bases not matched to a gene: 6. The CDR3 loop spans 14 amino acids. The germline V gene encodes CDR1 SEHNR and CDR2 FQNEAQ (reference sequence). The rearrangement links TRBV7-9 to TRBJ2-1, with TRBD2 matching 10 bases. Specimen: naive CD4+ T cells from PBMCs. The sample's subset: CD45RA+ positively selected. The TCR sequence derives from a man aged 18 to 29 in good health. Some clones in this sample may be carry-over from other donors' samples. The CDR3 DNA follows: TGTGCCAGCAGCTTTCTAGCGGGAGCGAGGGAGCAGTTCTTC. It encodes CASSFLAGAREQFF.